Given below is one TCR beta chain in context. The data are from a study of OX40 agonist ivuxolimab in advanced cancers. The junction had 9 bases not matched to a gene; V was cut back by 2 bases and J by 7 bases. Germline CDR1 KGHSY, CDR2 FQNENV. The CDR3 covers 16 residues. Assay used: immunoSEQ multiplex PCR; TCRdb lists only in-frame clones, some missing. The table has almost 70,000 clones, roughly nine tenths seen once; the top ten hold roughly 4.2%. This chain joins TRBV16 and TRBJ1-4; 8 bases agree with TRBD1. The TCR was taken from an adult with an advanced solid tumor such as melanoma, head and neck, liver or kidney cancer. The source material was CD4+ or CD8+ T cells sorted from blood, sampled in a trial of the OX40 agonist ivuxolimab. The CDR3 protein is CASSQDRAGGSEKLFF. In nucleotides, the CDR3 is TGTGCCAGCAGCCAAGACCGGGCAGGGGGCAGTGAAAAACTGTTTTTT.